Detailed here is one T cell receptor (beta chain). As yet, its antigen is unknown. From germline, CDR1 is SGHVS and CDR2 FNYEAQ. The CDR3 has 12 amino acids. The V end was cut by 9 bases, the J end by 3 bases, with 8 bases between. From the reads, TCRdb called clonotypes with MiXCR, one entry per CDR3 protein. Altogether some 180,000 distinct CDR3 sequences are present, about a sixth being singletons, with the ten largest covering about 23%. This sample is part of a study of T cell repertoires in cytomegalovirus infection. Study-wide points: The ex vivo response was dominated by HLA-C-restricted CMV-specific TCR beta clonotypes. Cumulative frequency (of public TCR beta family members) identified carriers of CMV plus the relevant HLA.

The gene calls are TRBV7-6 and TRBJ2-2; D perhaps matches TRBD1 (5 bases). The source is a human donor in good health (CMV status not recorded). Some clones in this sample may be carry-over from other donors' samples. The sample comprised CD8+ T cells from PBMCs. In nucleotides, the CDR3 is TGTGCCAGTCCGACAGACACCGGGGAGCTGTTTTTT. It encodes CASPTDTGELFF.